This T cell receptor (beta chain) is drawn from a study of cytomegalovirus exposure and HLA in healthy donors. Findings and caveats of the study: There were several of the most significant clusters that appeared linked to common viral pathogens in a later analysis.

Germline V gene sequence: CDR1 SGDLS, CDR2 YYNGEE. After removal of 4 bases from V and 0 bases from J, the junction contained 2 bases not matched to a gene. The CDR3 runs to 17 residues. PCR employed 60 Vbeta and 13 Jbeta primers. Some clones are missing from TCRdb's copy, which holds only in-frame ones; the method was immunoSEQ multiplex PCR. This sample yields about 160,000 clones, of which about 80% are seen a single time; roughly 9% belongs to the top ten. Turning to this clone: Its antigen is undetermined.

This sequence originates from a young man in good health and CMV-seropositive. Specimen: PBMCs. The chain is built from TRBV9 and TRBJ2-6, with 12 bases that match TRBD2. The CDR3 coding sequence is TGTGCCAGCAGCCTGGGACTAGCGGGCTCTGGGGCCAACGTCCTGACTTTC. It translates to CASSLGLAGSGANVLTF.